The TCR beta chain described here comes from a study of CD8+ T cells in alopecia areata. Sorting of PBMCs yielded the CD4+ and CD8+ T cells. As for this clone: The antigen is unknown.

Study-wide findings and caveats: Higher clonality and more expanded CD8+ clones appeared in lesional than normal scalp. Mice showed clearer TCR sharing than patients did, a gap that was possibly HLA-related.

Following extraction, RNA underwent reverse transcription to cDNA, which served as the sequencing template. This table comes from immunoSEQ multiplex PCR, and its TCRdb copy is limited to in-frame clones, with some not included. Of 150,000 to 200,000 clones in the sample, 45% to 60% were seen once. The sample comprised CD4+ T cells sorted from blood. The clonotype was recovered from a human donor in good health.

The CDR3 sequence is CASRQQGATAEAFF. The CDR3 DNA reads as TGTGCCAGTAGACAACAGGGGGCGACGGCTGAAGCTTTCTTT. The rearrangement joins TRBV19 to TRBJ1-1; 9 bases line up with TRBD1. After removal of 6 bases from V and 6 bases from J, the junction contained 8 bases not matched to a gene. Germline values: CDR1 LNHDA, CDR2 SQIVND (reference sequence). This CDR3 spans 14 amino acids.